The 19 T cell receptor beta chains reported below all come from one sample, sequenced in a study of read filtering for tumor transcriptome and immune sequencing. From roughly 400 ng of RNA, a library with molecular barcoded alpha/delta and beta/gamma adaptors was made. In TCRdb, the reads were re-called with MiXCR into one record per CDR3 protein. In the table there are 100,000 to 150,000 distinct CDR3 sequences, 13% of which are singletons. Sample: a population of CD138-negative cells sorted from bone marrow. The receptors were gathered from a donor aged 40 or over with multiple myeloma.

Turning to this clonotype: The conserved phenylalanine or tryptophan is not found at the CDR3 terminus, so this likely reflects a read error. Because the CDR3's place on the DNA is in doubt, the DNA is left out and the CDR3 is given as listed by TCRdb. This sequence joins TRBV6-2 or TRBV6-3 and TRBJ2-1. The CDR3 has 16 amino acids, counting both end residues. Germline CDR1 is MNHEY and CDR2 is SVGEGT. The CDR3 loop reads CASSYSKVLGLNEQLS.

The table lists this clonotype with many counts. The V call is TRBV7-3, the J call TRBJ2-1, with D perhaps TRBD2 (6 bases). The CDR3 is 15 amino acids. V was trimmed by 2 bases and J by 0 bases, leaving 8 bases between them. CDR1 and CDR2 from the germline V gene are SGHTA and FQGTGA. For the CDR3, the DNA is TGTGCCAGCAGCTTAGGGCGGGGCTCCTACAATGAGCAGTTCTTC. Its translation: CASSLGRGSYNEQFF.

Ten or more counts support this clonotype. This rearrangement joins TRBV6-1 to TRBJ2-1, with D uncertain. Germline V gives CDR1 MNHNS, CDR2 SASEGT. V was shortened by 2 bases and J by 7 bases, with 12 bases between the two germline ends. There are 14 residues in the CDR3. The CDR3 reads CASSELGSLNEQFF. CDR3 DNA: TGTGCCAGCAGTGAACTTGGTAGCTTGAATGAGCAGTTCTTC.

For this clonotype: A read error may be the cause here, since a much bigger clone is one base away. The V gene is TRBV14, the J gene TRBJ2-5; TRBD2 matches at 13 bases. Germline CDR1 SGHDN, CDR2 FVKESK. The CDR3 length is 15 residues. The CDR3, as DNA: TGTGCCGGCAGCGAACTAGCGGGAGGGACCGAGACCCAGTACTTC. It codes for CAGSELAGGTETQYF.

This clonotype has at least ten counts. The CDR3: CASSFFGGTEAFF. CDR3 DNA sequence: TGCGCCAGCAGCTTTTTCGGGGGGACTGAAGCTTTCTTT. The chain employs TRBV5-1 and TRBJ1-1, with a weak D call TRBD1 (5 bases). The CDR3 covers 13 residues. Looked up from germline, CDR1 is SGHRS and CDR2 is YFSETQ. V gave up 2 bases and J gave up 5 bases, with 10 bases separating them.

This clonotype was recorded many times. The chain is built from TRBV10-2 and TRBJ2-5; weak D call: TRBD2 (5 bases). CDR1 and CDR2 from the germline V gene are WSHSY and SAAADI. The CDR3 is 13 residues long. Between the trimmed V and J ends, which lost 6 bases and 2 bases, there was a span of 10 bases. CDR3 coding DNA: TGCGCCAGCAGCCCCGGGGTACAAGAGACCCAGTACTTC. Amino acid sequence: CASSPGVQETQYF.

This clonotype was found many times. The chain has TRBV20-1 and TRBJ1-5; D is uncertain. Germline CDR1 is DFQATT and CDR2 is SNEGSKA (reference sequence). V lost 5 bases and J lost 0, with 11 bases in between. The CDR3 runs 14 residues. CDR3 amino acids: CSALTGNSNQPQHF. The CDR3 region has the DNA TGCAGTGCTTTGACGGGAAATAGCAATCAGCCCCAGCATTTT.

In its sample, this clonotype was seen a few times. It may be a read error: a sequence one base away is much more abundant. The chain joins TRBV20-1 to TRBJ2-1; no reliable D call. The germline CDR1 and CDR2 sequences are DFQATT and SNEGSKA (reference sequence). The CDR3 spans 11 residues. The CDR3 coding sequence is TGCAGTGCTAGCTCCTACAATGGGCAGTTCTTC. Its translation is CSASSYNGQFF.

Remarks on this clonotype: This may be a read error: a much more frequent sequence differs by one nucleotide. The genes are TRBV29-1 and TRBJ1-1; a weak D match, TRBD1 (6 bases). V gave up 7 bases and J gave up 10 bases, with 22 bases separating them. The germline gives CDR1 SQVTM, CDR2 ANQGSEA. The CDR3 spans 13 residues. CDR3: CSASRRVQGGAFF. The DNA for the CDR3 is TGCAGCGCCTCACGTCGAGTACAGGGTGGAGCTTTCTTT.

This clonotype was found many times. V is TRBV29-1 and J is TRBJ2-5; D is undetermined. CDR3 size: 16 residues. Germline CDR1 is SQVTM and CDR2 is ANQGSEA. Deletions cut 3 bases from V and 5 bases from J, with 22 bases between. The CDR3 is CSVDGWISRRVETQYF. For the CDR3, the DNA is TGCAGCGTTGACGGTTGGATCTCCCGGCGAGTGGAGACCCAGTACTTC.

This clonotype was picked up many times. V is TRBV29-1 and J is TRBJ1-2, with 8 bases that match TRBD1. Germline loops: CDR1 SQVTM, CDR2 ANQGSEA. The V segment lost 5 bases and the J segment 2 bases; nucleotides outside the gene matches: 7. This CDR3 comprises 14 residues. CDR3 in DNA: TGCAGCGTTTACGACAGGGGAGGCAACTATGGCTACACCTTC. Translation: CSVYDRGGNYGYTF.

The chain combines TRBV6-5 with TRBJ2-7; 7 bases line up with TRBD1. The CDR3 spans 13 residues. The V segment lost 2 bases and the J segment 5 bases; nucleotides outside the gene matches: 3. CDR1 and CDR2 (germline): MNHEY, SVGAGI. CDR3 protein: CASSYPGTDEQYF. The DNA for the CDR3 is TGTGCCAGCAGTTACCCCGGGACAGACGAGCAGTACTTC.

This clonotype was recorded many times. The chain has TRBV2 and TRBJ1-2; a weak D match, TRBD1 (5 bases). The CDR3 is 14 residues long. The V gene's germline CDR1 is SNHLY and CDR2 FYNNEI. Trimming pared 1 base from V and 0 bases from J, leaving 6 bases between. CDR3 amino acids: CASSEGGTNYGYTF. The CDR3 DNA is TGTGCCAGCAGTGAAGGGGGGACTAACTATGGCTACACCTTC.

This clonotype showed up many times. The chain is built from TRBV4-3 and TRBJ2-7; the match to TRBD2 covers 8 bases. The ends lost 4 bases at V and 0 bases at J; junction bases unmatched: 11. Per germline, CDR1 LGHNA and CDR2 YSLEER. The CDR3 sequence is 17 residues long. The CDR3 DNA follows: TGCGCCAGCAGCCGTCGTTTGCGGGAGGTGTCCTCCTACGAGCAGTACTTC. Encoded protein: CASSRRLREVSSYEQYF.

This clonotype was recorded at least ten times. The genes are TRBV7-9 and TRBJ2-5; D gene uncertain. V was cut by 5 bases and J by 0 bases, with 13 bases left in between. The CDR3 runs 15 residues. Per the germline V gene, CDR1 is SEHNR and CDR2 is FQNEAQ (reference sequence). The CDR3 DNA follows: TGTGCCAGCAGCCATCCCGACTCCTACCAAGAGACCCAGTACTTC. It yields the protein CASSHPDSYQETQYF.

In the case of this clonotype: A much larger clone differs from this one at a single base, so this may be a read error. V is TRBV12-3 or TRBV12-4 and J is TRBJ2-4; tentatively, D is TRBD1 or TRBD2 (6 bases each). CDR3 length equals 15 residues. The CDR3 region has the DNA TGTGCCAGCGGAGGGGGGCGGTGGGCCAAAAACACTCAGTACTTC. This encodes CASGGGRWAKNTQYF.

A word on this clonotype: It may be a read error: a sequence one base away is much more abundant. V usage is TRBV5-1 and J usage is TRBJ1-1, with D maybe TRBD1 (6 bases). There are 15 residues in the CDR3. Per germline, CDR1 SGHRS and CDR2 YFSETQ. DNA for the CDR3: TGCGCCAGCAGCTTGGCCGTAGGACAGAACACTGTAGCTTTCTTT. Protein: CASSLAVGQNTVAFF.

This clonotype was found a few times. V usage is TRBV29-1 and J usage is TRBJ2-5, with a weak D call TRBD2 (6 bases). Trimming took off 3 bases at V and 1 base at J, with 9 bases between the two ends. The CDR3 totals 13 residues. Per germline, CDR1 SQVTM and CDR2 ANQGSEA. The CDR3 nucleotides read TGCAGCGTTGACGATAGCGGCCAAGAGACCCAGTACTTC. Protein: CSVDDSGQETQYF.

In this sample, this clonotype turned up many times. The chain joins TRBV11-2 to TRBJ1-1; unclear D gene. Germline V gene sequence: CDR1 SGHAT, CDR2 FQNNGV. The CDR3 has 11 amino acids. V gave up 4 bases and J gave up 9 bases, with 9 bases separating them. In DNA form, the CDR3 reads TGTGCCAGCAGCTCCTACTTGAAAGCTTTCTTT. This sequence encodes CASSSYLKAFF. Based on the CDR3 plus reference TRBV11-2 and TRBJ1-1, the full variable domain is EAGVAQSPRYKIIEKRQSVAFWCNPISGHATLYWYQQILGQGPKLLIQFQNNGVVDDSQLPKDRFSAERLKGVDSTLKIQPAKLEDSAVYLCASSSYLKAFFGQGTRLTVV.